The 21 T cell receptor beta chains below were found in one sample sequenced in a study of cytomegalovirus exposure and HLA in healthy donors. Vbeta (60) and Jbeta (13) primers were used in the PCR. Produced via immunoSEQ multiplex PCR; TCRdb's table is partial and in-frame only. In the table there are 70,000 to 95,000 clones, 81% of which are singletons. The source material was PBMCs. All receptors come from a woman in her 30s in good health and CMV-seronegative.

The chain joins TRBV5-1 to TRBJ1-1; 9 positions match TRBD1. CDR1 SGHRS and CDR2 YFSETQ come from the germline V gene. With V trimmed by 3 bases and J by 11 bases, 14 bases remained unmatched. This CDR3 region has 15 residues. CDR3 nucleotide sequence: TGCGCCAGCAGCTGGGGGACAGGGTTCGGTGGTGCCGCTTTCTTT. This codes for CASSWGTGFGGAAFF. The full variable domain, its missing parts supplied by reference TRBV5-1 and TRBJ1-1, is KAGVTQTPRYLIKTRGQQVTLSCSPISGHRSVSWYQQTPGQGLQFLFEYFSETQRNKGNFPGRFSGRQFSNSRSEMNVSTLELGDSALYLCASSWGTGFGGAAFFGQGTRLTVV.

As DNA, the CDR3 is TGTGCCAGCAGTCAACGACAGTTTCTGGTCCCTTACGAGCAGTACTTC. This encodes CASSQRQFLVPYEQYF. This chain uses TRBV27 with TRBJ2-7, with D possibly matching TRBD1 (5 bases). Trimming pared 5 bases from V and 4 bases from J, leaving 21 bases between. The CDR3 runs to 16 residues. Germline CDR1 and CDR2: MNHEY and SMNVEV (reference sequence).

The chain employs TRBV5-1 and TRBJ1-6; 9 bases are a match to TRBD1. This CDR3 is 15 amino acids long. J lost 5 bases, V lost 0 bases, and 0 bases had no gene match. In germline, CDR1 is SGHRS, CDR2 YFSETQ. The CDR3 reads CASSLGTGDNSPLHF. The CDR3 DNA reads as TGCGCCAGCAGCTTGGGGACAGGGGATAATTCACCCCTCCACTTT.

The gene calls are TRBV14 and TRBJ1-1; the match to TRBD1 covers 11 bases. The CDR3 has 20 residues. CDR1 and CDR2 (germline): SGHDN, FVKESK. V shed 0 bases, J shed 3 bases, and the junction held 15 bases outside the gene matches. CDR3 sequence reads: CASSQDWSPDRGLSDTEAFF. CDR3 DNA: TGTGCCAGCAGCCAAGATTGGAGCCCGGACAGGGGGCTTTCGGACACTGAAGCTTTCTTT.

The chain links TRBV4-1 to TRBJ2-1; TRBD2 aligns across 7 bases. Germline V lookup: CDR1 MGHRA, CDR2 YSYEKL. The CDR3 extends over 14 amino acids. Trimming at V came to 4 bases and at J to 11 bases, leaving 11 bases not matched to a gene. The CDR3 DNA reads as TGCGCCAGCAGCCCCCGGGGTAGCGGGCATCAGCAGTTCTTC. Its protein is CASSPRGSGHQQFF.

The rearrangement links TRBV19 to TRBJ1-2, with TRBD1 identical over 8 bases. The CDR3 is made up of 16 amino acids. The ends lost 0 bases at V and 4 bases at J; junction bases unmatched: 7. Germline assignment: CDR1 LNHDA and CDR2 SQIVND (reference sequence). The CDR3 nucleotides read TGTGCCAGTAGTATAGATCTTGGAACAGGGGGCTATGGCTACACCTTC. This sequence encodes CASSIDLGTGGYGYTF.

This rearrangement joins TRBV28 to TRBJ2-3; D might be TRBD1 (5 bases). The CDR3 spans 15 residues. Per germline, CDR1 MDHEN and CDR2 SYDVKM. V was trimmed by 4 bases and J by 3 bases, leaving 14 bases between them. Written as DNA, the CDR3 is TGTGCCAGCAGTTCCGCCCTTGACAGTACAGATACGCAGTATTTT. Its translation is CASSSALDSTDTQYF. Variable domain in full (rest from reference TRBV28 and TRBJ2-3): DVKVTQSSRYLVKRTGEKVFLECVQDMDHENMFWYRQDPGLGLRLIYFSYDVKMKEKGDIPEGYSVSREKKERFSLILESASTNQTSMYLCASSSALDSTDTQYFGPGTRLTVL.

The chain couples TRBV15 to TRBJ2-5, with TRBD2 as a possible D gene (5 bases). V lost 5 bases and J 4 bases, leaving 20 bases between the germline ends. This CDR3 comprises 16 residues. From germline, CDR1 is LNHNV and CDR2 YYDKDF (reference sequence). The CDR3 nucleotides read TGTGCCACCAGCTTTTCGGGCTCGGATCGGGGAGAGACCCAGTACTTC. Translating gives CATSFSGSDRGETQYF.

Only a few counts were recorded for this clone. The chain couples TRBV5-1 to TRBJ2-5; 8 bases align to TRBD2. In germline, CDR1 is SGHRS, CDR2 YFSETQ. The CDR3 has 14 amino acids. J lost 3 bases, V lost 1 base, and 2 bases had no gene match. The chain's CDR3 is CASSLSGGKETQYF. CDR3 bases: TGCGCCAGCAGCTTGTCGGGAGGGAAAGAGACCCAGTACTTC.

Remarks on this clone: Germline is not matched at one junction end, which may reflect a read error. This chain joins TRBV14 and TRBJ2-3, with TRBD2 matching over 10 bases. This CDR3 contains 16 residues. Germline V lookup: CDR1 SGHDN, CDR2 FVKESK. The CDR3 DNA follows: TGTGCCAGCAGCCGCTTAGCGGGAGGTCGCACAAATACGCAGTATTTT. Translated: CASSRLAGGRTNTQYF.

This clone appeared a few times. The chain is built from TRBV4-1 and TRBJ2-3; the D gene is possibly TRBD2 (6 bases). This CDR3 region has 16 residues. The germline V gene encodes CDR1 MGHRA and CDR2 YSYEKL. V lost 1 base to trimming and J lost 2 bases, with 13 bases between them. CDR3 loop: CASSQVRERFTDTQYF. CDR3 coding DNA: TGCGCCAGCAGCCAAGTACGGGAGCGATTCACAGATACGCAGTATTTT.

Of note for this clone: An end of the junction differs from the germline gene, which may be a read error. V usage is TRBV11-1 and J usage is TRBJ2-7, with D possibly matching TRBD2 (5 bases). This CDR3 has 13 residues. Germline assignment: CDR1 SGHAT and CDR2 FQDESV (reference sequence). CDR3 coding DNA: TGTGCCAGCAGCGCGGGTACCAGCTACAAGCAGTACTTC. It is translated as CASSAGTSYKQYF. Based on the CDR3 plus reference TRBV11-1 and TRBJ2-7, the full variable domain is EAEVAQSPRYKITEKSQAVAFWCDPISGHATLYWYRQILGQGPELLVQFQDESVVDDSQLPKDRFSAERLKGVDSTLKIQPAELGDSAMYLCASSAGTSYKQYFGPGTRLTVT.

The CDR3 loop reads CSSSIVAGGLTDTQYF. The CDR3 DNA is TGCAGCTCCTCCATTGTAGCGGGAGGGCTCACAGATACGCAGTATTTT. The rearrangement links TRBV29-1 to TRBJ2-3; TRBD2 matches 11 bases. The CDR3 is 16 amino acids. Germline assignment: CDR1 SQVTM and CDR2 ANQGSEA. V lost 8 bases and J lost 2; bases outside the gene matches: 12.

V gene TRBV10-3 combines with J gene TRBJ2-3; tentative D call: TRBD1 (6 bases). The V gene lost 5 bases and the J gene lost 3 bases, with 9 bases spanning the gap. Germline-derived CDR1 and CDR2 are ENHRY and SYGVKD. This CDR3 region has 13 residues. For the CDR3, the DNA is TGTGCCATCAGTTACCAGGGGACAGATACGCAGTATTTT. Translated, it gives CAISYQGTDTQYF.

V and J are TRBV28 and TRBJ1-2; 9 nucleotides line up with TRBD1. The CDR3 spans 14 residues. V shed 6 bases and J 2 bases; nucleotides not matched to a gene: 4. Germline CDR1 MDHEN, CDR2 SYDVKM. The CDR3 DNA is TGTGCCAGCAGGCGGACAGGGGAAAACTATGGCTACACCTTC. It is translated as CASRRTGENYGYTF.

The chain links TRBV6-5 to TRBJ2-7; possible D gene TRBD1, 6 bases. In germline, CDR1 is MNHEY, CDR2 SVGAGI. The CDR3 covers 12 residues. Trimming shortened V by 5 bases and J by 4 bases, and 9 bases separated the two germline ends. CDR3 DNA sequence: TGTGCCAGCAGTGGGGGCCAGTACGAGCAGTACTTC. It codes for CASSGGQYEQYF.

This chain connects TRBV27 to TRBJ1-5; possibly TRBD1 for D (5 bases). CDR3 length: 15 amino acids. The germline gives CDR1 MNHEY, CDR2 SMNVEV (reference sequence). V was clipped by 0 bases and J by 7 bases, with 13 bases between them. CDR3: CASSLSVGGRQPQHF. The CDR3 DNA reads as TGTGCCAGCAGTTTATCGGTGGGGGGGAGACAGCCCCAGCATTTT.

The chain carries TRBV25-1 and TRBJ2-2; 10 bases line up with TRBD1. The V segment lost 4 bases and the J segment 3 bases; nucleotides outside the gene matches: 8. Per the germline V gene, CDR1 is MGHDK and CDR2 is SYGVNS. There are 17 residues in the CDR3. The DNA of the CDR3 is TGTGCCAGCAGTGGTCCATTGGGACAGGGGTACACCGGGGAGCTGTTTTTT. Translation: CASSGPLGQGYTGELFF. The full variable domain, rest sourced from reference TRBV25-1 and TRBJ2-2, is EADIYQTPRYLVIGTGKKITLECSQTMGHDKMYWYQQDPGMELHLIHYSYGVNSTEKGDLSSESTVSRIRTEHFPLTLESARPSHTSQYLCASSGPLGQGYTGELFFGEGSRLTVL.

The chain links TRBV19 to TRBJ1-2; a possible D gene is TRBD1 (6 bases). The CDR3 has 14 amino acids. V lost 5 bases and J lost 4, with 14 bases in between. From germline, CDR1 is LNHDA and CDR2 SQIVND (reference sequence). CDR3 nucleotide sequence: TGTGCCAGTAGTTATCAGGGGTCGTCCTATGGCTACACCTTC. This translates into CASSYQGSSYGYTF.

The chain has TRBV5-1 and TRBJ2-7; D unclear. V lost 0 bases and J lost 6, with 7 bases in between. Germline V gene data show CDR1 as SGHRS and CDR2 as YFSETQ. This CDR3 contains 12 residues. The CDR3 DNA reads TGCGCCAGCAGCTTGGCCAGTACCGAGCAGTACTTC. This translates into CASSLASTEQYF.

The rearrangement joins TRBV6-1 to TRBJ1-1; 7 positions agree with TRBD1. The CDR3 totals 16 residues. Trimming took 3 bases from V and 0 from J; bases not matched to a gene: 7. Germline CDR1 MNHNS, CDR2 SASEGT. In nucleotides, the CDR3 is TGTGCCAGCAGTGATTTGCAGGGGGTAATGAACACTGAAGCTTTCTTT. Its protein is CASSDLQGVMNTEAFF.